The clone carrying this T cell receptor beta chain was seen more than once but under ten times. Its target is not known. This entry comes from a study of cytomegalovirus exposure and HLA in healthy donors. Study outcomes and limitations: TCR beta V segments were, for the most part, productive about 87% or about 30% of the time in an earlier analysis.

The study ran its PCR with 60 Vbeta and 13 Jbeta primers. Sequencing was performed with immunoSEQ multiplex PCR; in TCRdb, only in-frame clones are kept and a portion is missing. The sample carries over 95,000 clones, over 55% recorded once. Trimming pared 0 bases from V and 6 bases from J, leaving 13 bases between. Germline-derived CDR1 and CDR2 are GTSNPN and SVGIG (reference sequence). The CDR3 has 14 amino acids. This TCR was sampled from a man younger than 35 in good health and CMV-seropositive. This sequence joins TRBV30 and TRBJ2-3, with D tentatively TRBD1 (7 bases). The sample taken for sequencing was PBMCs. In DNA form, the CDR3 reads TGTGCCTGGAGTGTGGAGGGGGCGCCGGATACGCAGTATTTT. Its translation is CAWSVEGAPDTQYF.